The clone carrying this T cell receptor (beta chain) was found many times. As CD8+CD4-CCR7+CD45RA+ cells, naive CD8 T cells were sorted. Generation of bulk TCR libraries relied on previously described methods and listed TCR primers. TCRdb analysed the PCR reads with MiXCR anew, one entry per CDR3 protein. The sample shows about 640,000 distinct CDR3 sequences, 15% to 20% of them seen only once. The sample is drawn from a study of molecular identifiers for immune sequencing clone quantification. Study as a whole: Replicate experiments divided RNA from around 20,000 or 100,000 naive CD8 cells into five parts and sequenced four.

CDR3 length equals 14 residues. The V gene lost 3 bases and the J gene lost 2 bases, with 11 bases spanning the gap. Germline loops: CDR1 MDHEN, CDR2 SYDVKM. The clonotype comes from a human donor in good health. Some libraries in this study had Jurkat cell RNA spiked in. The chain has TRBV28 and TRBJ2-7; D remains unclear. Sequenced input: naive CD8+ T cells from blood, with Jurkat cell RNA spiked in. Subset: FACS-sorted CD8+CD4-CCR7+CD45RA+ naive T cells. CDR3 in amino acids: CASSFRYSAYEQYF. The CDR3 DNA reads as TGTGCCAGCAGTTTCCGGTATTCGGCCTACGAGCAGTACTTC.